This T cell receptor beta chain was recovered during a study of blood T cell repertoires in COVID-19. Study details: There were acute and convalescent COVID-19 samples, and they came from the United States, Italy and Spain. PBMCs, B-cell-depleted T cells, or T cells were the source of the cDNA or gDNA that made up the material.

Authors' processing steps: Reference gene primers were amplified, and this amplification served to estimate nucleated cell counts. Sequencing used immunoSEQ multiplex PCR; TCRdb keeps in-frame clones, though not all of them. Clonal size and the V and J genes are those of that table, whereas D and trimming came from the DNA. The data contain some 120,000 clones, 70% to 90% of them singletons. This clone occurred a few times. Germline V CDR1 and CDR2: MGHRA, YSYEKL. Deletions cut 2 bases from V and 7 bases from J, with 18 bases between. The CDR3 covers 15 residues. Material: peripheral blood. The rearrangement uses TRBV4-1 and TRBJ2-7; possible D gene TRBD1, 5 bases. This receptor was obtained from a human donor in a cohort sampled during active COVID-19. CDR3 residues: CASSQRADTSQEQYF. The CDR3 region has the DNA TGCGCCAGCAGCCAACGGGCGGACACCAGCCAGGAGCAGTACTTC.